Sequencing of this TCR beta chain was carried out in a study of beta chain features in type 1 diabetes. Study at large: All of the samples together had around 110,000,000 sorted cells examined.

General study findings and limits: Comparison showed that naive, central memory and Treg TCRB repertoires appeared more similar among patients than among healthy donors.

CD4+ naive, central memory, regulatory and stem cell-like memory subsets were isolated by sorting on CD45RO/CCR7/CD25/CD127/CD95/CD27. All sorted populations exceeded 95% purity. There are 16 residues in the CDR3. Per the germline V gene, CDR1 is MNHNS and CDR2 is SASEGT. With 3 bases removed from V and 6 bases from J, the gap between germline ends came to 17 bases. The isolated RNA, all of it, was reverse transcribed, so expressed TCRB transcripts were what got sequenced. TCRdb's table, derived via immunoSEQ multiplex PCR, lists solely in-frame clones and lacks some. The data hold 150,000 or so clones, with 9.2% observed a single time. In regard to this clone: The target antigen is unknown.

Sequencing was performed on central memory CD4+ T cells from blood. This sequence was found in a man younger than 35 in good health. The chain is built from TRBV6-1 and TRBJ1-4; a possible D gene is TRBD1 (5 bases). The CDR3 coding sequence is TGTGCCAGCAGTGAGAGCCGGGGGGGGAAGTATGAAAAACTGTTTTTT. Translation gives CASSESRGGKYEKLFF.